This TCR beta chain derives from a study of shared clonotypes between healthy human individuals. Unmatched junction bases numbered 1, after V lost 9 bases and J lost 5 bases. The CDR3 is 11 residues long. Sequencing used immunoSEQ multiplex PCR; TCRdb keeps in-frame clones, though not all of them. The sample includes under 2,500,000 clones, approximately 94% seen only once; the top ten take around 0.13%. Sequencing was carried out using naive CD4+ T cells sorted from blood. Subset of the sample: CD45RA+ positively selected. This rearrangement joins TRBV23-1 to TRBJ2-3; TRBD2 matches 8 bases. TRBV23-1 is treated as an ORF (open reading frame) with a function not yet certain. This receptor was obtained from a man between 18 and 35 years old in good health. This chain's CDR3 is CARRGEDTQYF. CDR3 bases: TGCGCCAGGCGGGGGGAAGATACGCAGTATTTT.